This T cell receptor (beta chain) was obtained from a study of blood T cell repertoires in COVID-19 (dated by TCRdb to the early 2020s). For context, the study as a whole: Collaborator samples came from the United States, Italy and Spain and covered acute and convalescent phases of COVID-19. The prospective study material was composed of cDNA or gDNA derived from T cells, B-cell-depleted T cells, or PBMCs. The repertoires were released in a freely available public database meant as a resource for research on the immune response to SARS-CoV-2. The samples were drawn from the first 160 participants of the ongoing ImmuneRACE study and from more than 1,000 subjects provided by 6 global collaborators. Where available, HLA class I and class II types were taken from metadata supplied by the sample provider and were not determined by assay-based typing. Nearly every sample came with metadata listing a de-identified subject ID, COVID-19 status, age in years and sex. The dataset comprised deeply sampled blood TCRbeta repertoires from subjects exposed to, actively infected with, or recovered from COVID-19.

About this clone: There is no known antigen for this receptor. Base qualities are not recorded, but no much larger clone differs from it by a single base.

Beyond this particular receptor, the publication reports: How much clinical and demographic metadata was included differed by source and by participant, and the metadata was provided uncurated.

TCRbeta CDR3 regions were amplified from genomic DNA by means of the immunoSEQ Assay, a bias-controlled multiplex PCR. As for how the authors treated the data: The number of nucleated cells in each sample was estimated from the amplification of reference gene primers within the assay. To quantify the absolute abundance of each unique TCRbeta CDR3 rearrangement, sequence reads were collapsed and filtered. For each sample, productive Simpson clonality was calculated as the square root of Simpson's diversity index across productive rearrangements. This is the immuneACCESS table as TCRdb keeps it, with only in-frame sequences that have V and J called. A part of the clones is gone; compared with another copy, unresolved V genes explain less than half, and the rest is unexplained. The V and J calls and clone size are taken from that table; D and trimming were inferred from the DNA. For this sample there are 310,000 or so clones; roughly nine tenths appear just once. The top ten clonotypes cover 6% to 6.5% of the sample.

In the prospective study, participants were 18 to 89 years old, resided in approximately 22 geographic areas of the United States, and were enrolled through a virtual design. Cohort assignment in the prospective study relied on participant-reported clinical history from a screening survey and a study questionnaire. For ImmuneRACE Cohort 3, a participant was defined as recovered based on two consecutive negative NP/OP PCR tests, clearance by a healthcare professional, or resolution of symptoms. In the prospective study, mobile phlebotomists collected whole blood, serum and a nasopharyngeal or oropharyngeal swab from each participant. Over a roughly 2-month period, participants in the prospective study had the option of providing additional blood draws and questionnaires. Prospective study blood samples were shipped either frozen or at room temperature before DNA extraction. CDR1 and CDR2, per the germline V gene, are SGDLS and YYNGEE. The CDR3 runs 15 amino acids, cysteine and phenylalanine included. The only DNA kept is the CDR3, 45 bases in frame from the first base. The germline V end is reduced by 5 bases and the J end by 5 bases; junction bases left unmatched: 6.

The sequence was collected from a woman aged 40 to 50 who had recovered from COVID-19. This sequence uses TRBV9 and TRBJ1-5; 11 middle bases align to TRBD1. Sequenced sample: PBMCs or T cells enriched from blood (not recorded which). The CDR3 protein sequence reads: CASSDGTGGYQPQHF. Read as DNA, the sequence is TGTGCCAGCAGTGATGGGACAGGGGGGTATCAGCCCCAGCATTTT.